These T cell receptor beta chains were read from a single sample in a study of CD8 T cells in Susac syndrome. TCRdb ran MiXCR on the immunoSEQ multiplex PCR reads and lists one entry per CDR3 protein. The repertoire includes about 140,000 distinct CDR3 sequences, approximately 95% of them detected once, and under 0.2% sits in the top ten. Sequences were obtained from CD8+ T cells from PBMCs. The receptors stem from a human donor with Susac syndrome. CDR3s include the opening cysteine and the closing phenylalanine or tryptophan. Each record gives: D gene, J gene, clone size, V gene, CDR3 protein, CDR3 DNA. The D gene is left open where the match is weak. Expanded clones get a size class; other rows say once, few or many, or leave the size out.

NA | TRBJ1-2 | NA | TRBV6-5 | CASSSRDNPNYGYTF | TGTGCCAGCAGTTCCCGGGACAACCCCAACTATGGCTACACCTTC
NA | TRBJ1-2 | once | TRBV19 | CASSNRNLYGYTF | TGTGCCAGTAGTAACAGGAATCTCTATGGCTACACCTTC
TRBD2 | TRBJ2-3 | NA | TRBV4-2 | CASSLESGNPTDTQYF | TGTGCCAGCAGCCTCGAGAGCGGGAACCCCACAGATACGCAGTATTTT
TRBD2 | TRBJ2-7 | NA | TRBV7-2 | CASSPSGGRYEQYF | TGTGCCAGCAGCCCGAGCGGGGGCCGCTACGAGCAGTACTTC
NA | TRBJ1-2 | NA | TRBV7-6 | CASSLQGRDGYTF | TGTGCCAGCAGCTTGCAGGGACGGGATGGCTACACCTTC
NA | TRBJ2-7 | once | TRBV20-1 | CSAREGPPTEQYF | TGCAGTGCTAGAGAAGGGCCCCCCACGGAGCAGTACTTC
TRBD2 | TRBJ2-1 | once | TRBV10-2 | CASSGEGNEQFF | TGCGCCAGCAGTGGGGAGGGTAATGAGCAGTTCTTC
TRBD2 | TRBJ2-7 | NA | TRBV28 | CASIPGLGFHEQYF | TGTGCCAGCATCCCGGGACTAGGGTTCCACGAGCAGTACTTC
TRBD2 | TRBJ2-5 | NA | TRBV4-1 | CASSPLAGTKSDQETQYF | TGCGCCAGCAGCCCTTTAGCGGGAACAAAATCGGACCAAGAGACCCAGTACTTC
TRBD1 | TRBJ1-2 | NA | TRBV13 | CASSSWTGKGYTF | TGTGCCAGCAGCTCATGGACAGGGAAGGGCTACACCTTC
TRBD1 | TRBJ2-5 | NA | TRBV12-3/TRBV12-4 | CASSPSDRDAETQYF | TGTGCCAGCAGTCCCTCGGACAGGGACGCGGAGACCCAGTACTTC
TRBD2 | TRBJ2-3 | NA | TRBV7-3 | CASSLRGLASGTDTQYF | TGTGCCAGCAGCTTACGGGGACTAGCGTCTGGGACAGATACGCAGTATTTT
NA | TRBJ1-1 | few | TRBV5-1 | CATSAAGTEAFF | TGCGCCACCTCAGCGGCGGGCACTGAAGCTTTCTTT
TRBD1 | TRBJ2-3 | NA | TRBV9 | CASSASRGQVITDTQYF | TGTGCCAGCAGCGCCTCCCGGGGACAGGTGATCACAGATACGCAGTATTTT
NA | TRBJ2-7 | NA | TRBV7-6 | CASSWLTGEQYF | TGTGCCAGCAGCTGGCTCACAGGAGAGCAGTACTTC
TRBD2 | TRBJ2-7 | NA | TRBV18 | CASSPEAGGHEQYF | TGTGCCAGCTCCCCCGAGGCGGGAGGTCACGAGCAGTACTTC
TRBD1 | TRBJ1-1 | NA | TRBV5-4 | CASSSYQGADTEAFF | TGTGCCAGCAGCTCCTACCAGGGGGCCGACACTGAAGCTTTCTTT
NA | TRBJ1-5 | NA | TRBV13 | CASSLGKNQPQHF | TGTGCCAGCAGCTTGGGGAAGAATCAGCCCCAGCATTTT
TRBD1 | TRBJ1-1 | NA | TRBV9 | CASSVTGTGMSEAFF | TGTGCCAGCAGCGTCACCGGGACAGGGATGTCTGAAGCTTTCTTT
NA | TRBJ2-7 | NA | TRBV6-2/TRBV6-3 | CASSYSGNSYEQYF | TGTGCCAGCAGTTACTCGGGCAACTCCTACGAGCAGTACTTC
TRBD1 | TRBJ2-2 | NA | TRBV30 | CAIGGENTGELFF | TGTGCAATAGGGGGCGAAAACACCGGGGAGCTGTTTTTT
TRBD2 | TRBJ2-7 | NA | TRBV5-6 | CASSLGGSDEQYF | TGTGCCAGCAGCTTGGGCGGGAGCGACGAGCAGTACTTC
NA | TRBJ1-1 | NA | TRBV7-9 | CASSPRGSNTEAFF | TGTGCCAGCAGCCCCCGGGGCAGCAACACTGAAGCTTTCTTT